Below, one T cell receptor beta chain is given with its context. Germline CDR1 and CDR2: MGHRA and YSYEKL. CDR3 size: 15 residues. V shed 3 bases and J shed 2 bases, with 13 bases lying between them. This specimen comes from a study of blood T cell repertoires in COVID-19. On the study more broadly: The samples span acute and convalescent COVID-19 from the United States, Italy and Spain. Sample material is recorded as cDNA or gDNA derived from T cells, B-cell-depleted T cells, or PBMCs.

Source study methods: Counts of nucleated cells, estimated from reference gene primer amplification, were obtained. Here immunoSEQ multiplex PCR was the method, and the copy in TCRdb shows in-frame clones only, minus some. The DNA was the basis for D and trimming; V, J and clone size are from that table. The table records 200,000 to 250,000 clones, roughly 90% of them present only once. Material: peripheral blood. The origin of this receptor is a woman aged 40 to 55 with acute or convalescent COVID-19. The chain joins TRBV4-1 to TRBJ1-2, with D unclear. The CDR3 DNA follows: TGCGCCAGCAGCCATATCCAATGGGAGAACTATGGCTACACCTTC. Amino acid sequence: CASSHIQWENYGYTF.